The rows below give T cell receptor beta chains drawn from one sample of a study of vaccination effects on CD4 cells after COVID-19. Some clones are missing from TCRdb's copy, which holds only in-frame ones; the method was immunoSEQ multiplex PCR. Seen here are tens of thousands of clones, roughly 81% observed once, and the top ten hold 2% to 2.5%. Their antigens are not known. Sequenced material: CD4+ T cells from PBMCs cultured without peptide, taken after COVID-19 vaccination. The receptors here all came from a human donor who received a COVID-19 vaccine. CDR3s include the opening cysteine and the closing phenylalanine or tryptophan.

v_gene	j_gene	CDR3aa
TRBV27	TRBJ2-5	CASSPGQQETQYF
TRBV5-5	TRBJ2-5	CASSGGVETQYF
TRBV11-2	TRBJ2-2	CASSAAGTQANTGELFF
TRBV6-4	TRBJ2-1	CASSSQGFNEQFF
TRBV6-5	TRBJ1-3	CASSYRDRVSGNTIYF
TRBV25-1	TRBJ2-3	CASSPTSGGTDTQYF
TRBV6-5	TRBJ1-2	CASRSSAGGHGYTF
TRBV7-2	TRBJ2-3	CASSASTGLFTDTQYF
TRBV29-1	TRBJ2-1	CSVWAGGHNEQFF
TRBV11-2	TRBJ1-1	CASSLSLTEAFF
TRBV5-1	TRBJ2-3	CASSLAPGGGTDTQYF
TRBV29-1	TRBJ2-1	CSVEGSGGASHEQFF
TRBV11-2	TRBJ2-3	CASSLVLAVLANTDTQYF
TRBV6-1	TRBJ1-2	CASSEVGGSYTF
TRBV4-3	TRBJ1-1	CASSRTTGAGGLNTEAFF
TRBV12-3/TRBV12-4	TRBJ2-1	CASSFGPYNEQFF
TRBV6-5	TRBJ2-3	CASRNRRTSTDTQYF
TRBV7-3	TRBJ1-6	CASSSDRNSPLHF
TRBV5-4	TRBJ2-1	CASSLQGMGEQFF
TRBV5-4	TRBJ2-5	CASSFGQETQYF
TRBV6-1	TRBJ2-4	CASSEGRSVAKNIQYF
TRBV19	TRBJ2-3	CASSKRQGARTDTQYF
TRBV5-4	TRBJ1-2	CASSLKGQYYGYTF
TRBV14	TRBJ1-6	CASSPQGRNSPLHF
TRBV30	TRBJ2-2	CAGRDRGHTGELFF
TRBV30	TRBJ1-1	CAWTRTGVNTEAFF
TRBV5-1	TRBJ2-3	CASTPQPGLISTDTQYF
TRBV5-1	TRBJ1-1	CASSLVAGDMNTEAFF
TRBV9	TRBJ1-4	CASREPADRGYGDVTNEKLFF
TRBV6-6	TRBJ1-4	CASSHRGHGEKLFF
TRBV28	TRBJ1-2	CASSPGSAGDYGYTF
TRBV7-2	TRBJ1-4	CASSLDRGREEKLFF
TRBV19	TRBJ2-2	CASSMFRRAGELFF
TRBV28	TRBJ1-2	CASSLSGTIQYGYTF
TRBV6-1	TRBJ2-2	CASSGYGGAVTGELFF
TRBV3-1/TRBV3-2	TRBJ1-2	CASSQGGRGLYNYGYTF
TRBV5-1	TRBJ2-5	CASSLERGGETQYF
TRBV6-1	TRBJ1-2	CASSEGAGYGYTF
TRBV20-1	TRBJ1-1	CSASDQRGGNTEAFF
TRBV5-1	TRBJ1-2	CASSPFIAQVGYTF
TRBV27	TRBJ2-1	CASSLPGLAPNEQFF
TRBV24-1	TRBJ1-5	CATSDPGFNQPQHF
TRBV18	TRBJ2-2	CASSPGQVHVGELFF
TRBV6-2/TRBV6-3	TRBJ2-6	CASSRQHSSGANVLTF
TRBV5-1	TRBJ1-1	CASSLDRNTEAFF
TRBV28	TRBJ1-2	CASSLLQGVYGYTF
TRBV5-1	TRBJ1-2	CASSLDADYYGYTF
TRBV5-1	TRBJ1-1	CASSLIRGGTEAFF
TRBV10-3	TRBJ1-4	CAISELGGGSRGKLFF
TRBV19	TRBJ1-1	CASSIGLTGANTEAFF
TRBV7-9	TRBJ1-2	CASSSNGDPGWNGYTF
TRBV6-2/TRBV6-3	TRBJ1-6	CASSRTGNSPLHF
TRBV4-2	TRBJ2-1	CASSQDLDSVGQFF
TRBV24-1	TRBJ1-2	CATSDRQGRGYGYTF
TRBV5-6	TRBJ2-5	CASSLDRGRTGETQYF